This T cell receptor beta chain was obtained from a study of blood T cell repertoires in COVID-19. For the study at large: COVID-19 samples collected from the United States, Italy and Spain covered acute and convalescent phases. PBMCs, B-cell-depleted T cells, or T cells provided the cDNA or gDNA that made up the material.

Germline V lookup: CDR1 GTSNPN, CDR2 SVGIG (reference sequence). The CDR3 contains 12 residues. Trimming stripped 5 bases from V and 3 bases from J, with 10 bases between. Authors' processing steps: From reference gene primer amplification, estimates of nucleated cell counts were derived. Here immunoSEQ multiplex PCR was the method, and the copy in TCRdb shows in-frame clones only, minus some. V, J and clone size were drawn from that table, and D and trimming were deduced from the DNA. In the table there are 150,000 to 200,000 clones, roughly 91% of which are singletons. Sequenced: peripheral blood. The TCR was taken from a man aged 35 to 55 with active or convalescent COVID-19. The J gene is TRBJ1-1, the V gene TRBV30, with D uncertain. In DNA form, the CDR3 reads TGTGCCTGGGGACCCCAGGACACTGAAGCTTTCTTT. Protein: CAWGPQDTEAFF.